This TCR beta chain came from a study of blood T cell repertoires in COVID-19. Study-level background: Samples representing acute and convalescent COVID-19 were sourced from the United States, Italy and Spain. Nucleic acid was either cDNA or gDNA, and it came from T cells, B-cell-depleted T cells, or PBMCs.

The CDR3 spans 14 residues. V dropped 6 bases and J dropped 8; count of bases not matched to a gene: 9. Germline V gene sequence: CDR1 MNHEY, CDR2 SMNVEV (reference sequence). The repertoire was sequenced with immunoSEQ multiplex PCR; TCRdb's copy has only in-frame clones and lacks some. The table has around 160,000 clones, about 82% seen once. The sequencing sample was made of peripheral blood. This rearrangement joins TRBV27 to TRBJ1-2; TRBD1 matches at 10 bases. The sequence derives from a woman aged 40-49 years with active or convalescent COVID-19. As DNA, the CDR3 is TGTGCCAGCAGGCCGACAGGGGGCTCTCAGGGCTACACCTTC. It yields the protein CASRPTGGSQGYTF.